Presented here are 6 T cell receptor beta chains from one specimen sequenced in a study of T cell repertoires in cytomegalovirus infection. No antigens are known for them. TCRdb ran MiXCR on the reads and lists one entry per CDR3 protein. The profile shows 310,000 or so distinct CDR3 sequences, roughly 25% of them singletons. The sample consisted of cultured PBMCs, taken from culture after CMV antigen stimulation. The receptors stem from a human donor in good health (CMV status not recorded). Some clones in this sample may be carry-over from other donors' samples.

This clonotype was recorded many times. The chain recombines TRBV6-1 with TRBJ1-1; weak D call: TRBD1 (6 bases). The ends were cut back, 6 bases at V and 3 bases at J, with 17 bases in the middle. The CDR3 runs to 15 residues. Germline lookup yields CDR1 MNHNS and CDR2 SASEGT. CDR3 residues: CASRDPGEIDTEAFF. As DNA, the CDR3 is TGTGCCAGCAGGGATCCAGGGGAGATAGACACTGAAGCTTTCTTT.

The rearrangement uses TRBV7-3 and TRBJ2-7; perhaps TRBD1 as D (6 bases). The CDR3 runs 15 residues. Germline CDR1 reads SGHTA; CDR2 reads FQGTGA. Trimming took off 2 bases at V and 3 bases at J, with 14 bases between the two ends. The CDR3 DNA reads TGTGCCAGCAGCTTAGGTCGGACAGCTTACTACGAGCAGTACTTC. Protein: CASSLGRTAYYEQYF. The complete variable domain, with remaining parts taken from reference TRBV7-3 and TRBJ2-7, reads GAGVSQTPSNKVTEKGKYVELRCDPISGHTALYWYRQSLGQGPEFLIYFQGTGAADDSGLPNDRFFAVRPEGSVSTLKIQRTERGDSAVYLCASSLGRTAYYEQYFGPGTRLTVT.

This clonotype was detected a few times. This rearrangement joins TRBV7-2 to TRBJ2-5, with unresolved D. CDR3 length: 15 amino acids. V shed 1 base and J shed 3 bases, with 12 bases lying between them. The germline gives CDR1 SGHTA, CDR2 FQGNSA. The chain's CDR3 is CASSLGWAEKETQYF. The CDR3 DNA sequence: TGTGCCAGCAGCTTAGGGTGGGCAGAGAAAGAGACCCAGTACTTC.

This clonotype was detected many times. The chain has TRBV7-2 and TRBJ1-6, with D tentatively TRBD1 (5 bases). The CDR3 runs to 17 residues. The V end was cut by 0 bases, the J end by 10 bases, with 19 bases between. CDR1 is SGHTA, CDR2 FQGNSA, per germline. The CDR3: CASSLAFDSGLRSPLHF. CDR3 coding DNA: TGTGCCAGCAGCTTAGCTTTCGACAGTGGATTAAGGTCACCCCTCCACTTT.

About this clonotype itself: Since a much larger clone is just one base distant, this may be a read error. The V gene is TRBV6-6, the J gene TRBJ2-4; TRBD2 is a possible D gene (5 bases). Germline CDR1 is MNHNY and CDR2 is SVGAGI (reference sequence). The CDR3 runs 16 residues. DNA for the CDR3: TGTGTCAGCAGCAGAATGGGAGACCTAGCCAAAAACATTCAGTACTTC. It codes for CVSSRMGDLAKNIQYF.

This clonotype has just a few counts. The chain combines TRBV7-8 with TRBJ2-7; 9 bases agree with TRBD2. The V gene end was trimmed by 1 base and the J gene end by 0 bases; junction bases not matched to a gene: 7. CDR1 SGHVS and CDR2 FQNEAQ come from the germline V gene. The CDR3 is 17 residues long. CDR3 amino acids: CASSLDLLAGSSYEQYF. The CDR3 DNA reads as TGTGCCAGCAGCTTAGATCTTCTAGCGGGGAGCTCCTACGAGCAGTACTTC.